This record concerns one T cell receptor (beta chain) sequence. This sample was included in a study of blood T cell repertoires in COVID-19. Study at large: PBMCs, B-cell-depleted T cells, or T cells provided the cDNA or gDNA that made up the material.

V lost 6 bases, J lost 2 bases, and 8 bases lay in between. The CDR3 has 12 residues. In the authors' workflow: For nucleated cells, counts were estimated from reference gene primer amplification. Produced via immunoSEQ multiplex PCR; TCRdb's table is partial and in-frame only. For V, J and clone size, that table is used; D and trimming come from the DNA. The sample has some 300,000 clones, roughly nine tenths seen once. The gene calls are TRBV12-3 or TRBV12-4 and TRBJ2-7, with D unclear. Sequences were obtained from PBMCs or T cells enriched from blood (not recorded which). This receptor was obtained from a woman between 45 and 65 years old who had been exposed to COVID-19. The chain's CDR3 is CASSPTPYEQYF. Written as DNA, the CDR3 is TGTGCCAGCAGCCCTACCCCCTACGAGCAGTACTTC.